This TCR beta chain was sequenced for a study of STAT5B mutations in CD4+ large granular lymphocyte leukemia. This CDR3 has 19 residues. CDR1 and CDR2 from the germline V gene are SGHNT and YENEEA. The V gene end was trimmed by 0 bases and the J gene end by 0 bases; junction bases not matched to a gene: 5. TCRdb's copy holds only in-frame clones and misses some; the assay was immunoSEQ multiplex PCR. The table has approximately 40,000 clones, 81% seen once; the top ten hold 3% to 4.5%. This TCR was recovered from a human donor in good health. The material sequenced was CD4+ T cells from blood buffy coats. This sequence joins TRBV11-3 and TRBJ2-6; 10 bases agree with TRBD1. CDR3: CASSLDGTGVGSGANVLTF. The CDR3 region has the DNA TGTGCCAGCAGCTTAGACGGGACAGGGGTGGGCTCTGGGGCCAACGTCCTGACTTTC.